Listed below are T cell receptor beta chains from one sample, sequenced in a study of tumor and adjacent non-tumor tissue in lung cancer. MiXCR, applied by TCRdb to the multiplex PCR reads, yields one record per CDR3 protein. The table records 130,000 or so distinct CDR3 sequences, about 66% of them present only once. The source material was lung tumor tissue. The receptors stem from a man aged 25 to 40 with non-small cell lung cancer. CDR3s include the opening cysteine and the closing phenylalanine or tryptophan. D genes are given only for firm matches. Only some rows state a clone size, as once, few, many or a class for expanded clones.

D gene: -; clone size: -; J gene: TRBJ2-7; V gene: TRBV20-1; CDR3 protein: CSASRGIGFYEQYF; CDR3 DNA: TGCAGTGCTAGTCGCGGGATAGGGTTTTACGAGCAGTACTTC
D gene: TRBD1; clone size: -; J gene: TRBJ2-2; V gene: TRBV20-1; CDR3 protein: CSASLSTGGPGELFF; CDR3 DNA: TGTAGTGCTAGCCTCTCGACAGGGGGCCCTGGGGAGCTGTTTTTT
D gene: -; clone size: many; J gene: TRBJ2-6; V gene: TRBV6-2/TRBV6-3; CDR3 protein: CASSSGGAYGANVLTF; CDR3 DNA: TGTGCCAGCAGTTCCGGTGGGGCGTACGGGGCCAACGTCCTGACTTTC
D gene: -; clone size: -; J gene: TRBJ2-5; V gene: TRBV6-5; CDR3 protein: CASSRWGSETHYF; CDR3 DNA: TGTGCCAGCAGCCGTTGGGGGTCGGAGACCCACTACTTC
D gene: -; clone size: many; J gene: TRBJ2-2; V gene: TRBV6-1; CDR3 protein: CASRAFGHIYTGELFF; CDR3 DNA: TGTGCCAGCAGGGCTTTCGGGCACATCTACACCGGGGAGCTGTTTTTT
D gene: TRBD1; clone size: -; J gene: TRBJ2-2; V gene: TRBV12-3/TRBV12-4; CDR3 protein: CASSLRTGGELFF; CDR3 DNA: TGTGCCAGCAGTTTACGGACAGGCGGGGAGCTGTTTTTT
D gene: -; clone size: -; J gene: TRBJ2-3; V gene: TRBV5-5; CDR3 protein: CASNLSLDTQYF; CDR3 DNA: TGTGCCAGCAACCTGTCGCTGGATACGCAGTATTTT
D gene: -; clone size: -; J gene: TRBJ2-1; V gene: TRBV20-1; CDR3 protein: CSSRDGLSNELFF; CDR3 DNA: TGCAGTTCAAGAGATGGTCTTTCGAATGAGCTGTTCTTC
D gene: -; clone size: many; J gene: TRBJ2-1; V gene: TRBV5-4; CDR3 protein: CASSRAGAYNEQFF; CDR3 DNA: TGTGCCAGCAGCAGGGCAGGGGCCTACAATGAGCAGTTCTTC
D gene: -; clone size: once; J gene: TRBJ1-2; V gene: TRBV11-3; CDR3 protein: CAISTSPGGTYGYTF; CDR3 DNA: TGTGCCATCAGCACGAGCCCGGGGGGGACCTACGGCTACACCTTC
D gene: TRBD2; clone size: -; J gene: TRBJ2-7; V gene: TRBV11-3; CDR3 protein: CASRRPAGDTGGEQYF; CDR3 DNA: TGTGCCAGCAGGCGACCAGCGGGAGATACGGGAGGCGAGCAGTACTTC
D gene: -; clone size: -; J gene: TRBJ1-6; V gene: TRBV20-1; CDR3 protein: CSAREWTANSPLHF; CDR3 DNA: TGCAGTGCTAGAGAGTGGACAGCCAATTCACCCCTCCACTTT
D gene: -; clone size: -; J gene: TRBJ1-6; V gene: TRBV10-3; CDR3 protein: CAISVSADYNSPLHF; CDR3 DNA: TGTGCCATCAGTGTTAGTGCGGACTATAATTCACCCCTCCACTTT
D gene: -; clone size: -; J gene: TRBJ2-5; V gene: TRBV5-4; CDR3 protein: CASSPEVAEQETQYF; CDR3 DNA: TGTGCCAGCAGCCCGGAGGTGGCAGAACAAGAGACCCAGTACTTC
D gene: -; clone size: once; J gene: TRBJ1-2; V gene: TRBV4-2; CDR3 protein: CASSPRGVYVYTF; CDR3 DNA: TGTGCCAGCAGCCCTCGCGGGGTCTATGTTTACACCTTC
D gene: -; clone size: -; J gene: TRBJ1-3; V gene: TRBV19; CDR3 protein: CACNPGEGTIYF; CDR3 DNA: TGTGCCTGTAACCCCGGAGAGGGGACCATATATTTT
D gene: -; clone size: -; J gene: TRBJ2-3; V gene: TRBV7-9; CDR3 protein: CASSLLGDTQYF; CDR3 DNA: TGTGCCAGCAGCTTACTTGGAGATACGCAGTATTTT
D gene: -; clone size: -; J gene: TRBJ1-2; V gene: TRBV11-2; CDR3 protein: CVSSPFGNYVYTF; CDR3 DNA: TGTGTCAGCAGCCCCTTCGGCAACTATGTCTACACCTTC
D gene: TRBD1; clone size: -; J gene: TRBJ2-7; V gene: TRBV10-3; CDR3 protein: CVISESPPRTGDGYEECF; CDR3 DNA: TGTGTCATCAGTGAGTCGCCCCCACGGACAGGGGATGGCTACGAGGAGTGCTTC
D gene: TRBD1; clone size: -; J gene: TRBJ1-1; V gene: TRBV5-1; CDR3 protein: CASCLGQTRFRNTEAFF; CDR3 DNA: TGCGCCAGCTGCTTGGGACAGACCCGATTCCGGAACACTGAAGCTTTCTTT
D gene: TRBD1; clone size: -; J gene: TRBJ1-1; V gene: TRBV6-5; CDR3 protein: CDSTDRGQGLNTEAFF; CDR3 DNA: TGTGACAGCACCGACAGGGGACAAGGATTGAACACTGAAGCTTTCTTT
D gene: -; clone size: -; J gene: TRBJ2-3; V gene: TRBV20-1; CDR3 protein: CSASDSGHADTQYF; CDR3 DNA: TGCAGTGCTTCTGACAGCGGGCACGCAGATACGCAGTATTTT
D gene: TRBD2; clone size: -; J gene: TRBJ2-3; V gene: TRBV4-3; CDR3 protein: CASSQAPSGGPVTQYF; CDR3 DNA: TGTGCCAGCAGCCAAGCCCCTAGCGGGGGCCCGGTTACGCAGTATTTT
D gene: -; clone size: -; J gene: TRBJ2-6; V gene: TRBV7-3; CDR3 protein: CASSRVGSGANVLTF; CDR3 DNA: TGTGCCAGCAGCCGTGTGGGGTCTGGGGCCAACGTCCTGACTTTC
D gene: -; clone size: many; J gene: TRBJ2-3; V gene: TRBV12-3/TRBV12-4; CDR3 protein: CATNRGTVGTDTQYF; CDR3 DNA: TGTGCCACAAACCGAGGGACGGTGGGTACAGATACGCAGTATTTT
D gene: TRBD1; clone size: -; J gene: TRBJ1-2; V gene: TRBV5-6; CDR3 protein: CASNSADREDYTF; CDR3 DNA: TGTGCCAGCAACTCGGCGGACAGGGAAGACTACACCTTC
D gene: -; clone size: -; J gene: TRBJ1-1; V gene: TRBV11-2; CDR3 protein: CVSSFYGTEAFF; CDR3 DNA: TGCGTCAGCAGCTTCTATGGCACTGAAGCTTTCTTT